This TCR beta chain derives from a study of T-cell memory formation after mild COVID-19. A word on this clonotype: Its antigen remains unknown.

Constant-segment-primed 5'RACE gave TCR alpha and TCR beta cDNA libraries with sample barcodes and UMIs. TCRdb re-called the 5' RACE reads with MiXCR, one entry per CDR3 protein. Of approximately 390,000 distinct CDR3 sequences listed, about 17% are singletons. Study conclusions and caveats: Prior to infection, memory already included some responding clones, suggesting cross-reactive memory joined.

CDR1 and CDR2 from the germline V gene are DFQATT and SNEGSKA (reference sequence). The CDR3 totals 15 residues. With V trimmed by 5 bases and J by 0 bases, 3 bases remained unmatched. The J gene is TRBJ2-2, the V gene TRBV20-1, with 10 bases lining up with TRBD2. This sequence was found in a man aged 18 to 29 who had mild COVID-19 (a few samples of this study predate the infection). Cell type and time point are not known. Material for sequencing was PBMCs or a T cell subset sorted from them (not recorded which). CDR3 amino acids: CSARLAGANTGELFF. CDR3 sequence (DNA): TGCAGTGCTCGCCTAGCGGGGGCGAACACCGGGGAGCTGTTTTTT.